Below, one TCR beta chain is given with its context. The antigen is not known. One end of the junction varies from germline; a read error may be responsible. One heparinised blood draw averaging approximately 100 mL was given by each donor. The data originate from a study of beta chain features in type 1 diabetes. CDR1 SQVTM and CDR2 ANQGSEA come from the germline V gene. The CDR3 extends over 16 amino acids. The whole isolated RNA underwent reverse transcription, so sequencing captured expressed TCRB transcripts. Assay used: immunoSEQ multiplex PCR; TCRdb lists only in-frame clones, some missing. The sample lists fewer than 500,000 clones, about 15% seen once, with 0.035% to 0.04% in the top ten. Whole-study findings and limits: Significant though moderate, a shortening of TCRB CDR3s appeared in all four CD4+ subsets of Type 1 diabetes patients.

The sequenced material came from naive CD4+ T cells from blood. The TCR sequence derives from a man aged 30 to 39 in good health. This chain joins TRBV29-1 and TRBJ1-1, with D tentatively TRBD1 (6 bases). CDR3 sequence: CSVGGQGSFVNTETFF. The CDR3 DNA is TGCAGCGTTGGGGGGCAGGGGTCTTTTGTGAACACTGAAACTTTCTTT.